The 18 T cell receptor beta chains reported below all come from one sample, sequenced in a study of blood T cell repertoires in COVID-19. The protocol was immunoSEQ multiplex PCR, while the TCRdb copy is restricted to in-frame clones and leaves out a portion. In the table there are 140,000 to 150,000 clones, around four fifths of which are singletons. Sequenced sample: PBMCs or T cells enriched from blood (not recorded which). All receptors come from a woman aged 50 to 60 with acute COVID-19.

This rearrangement joins TRBV6-6 to TRBJ1-5; D gene ambiguous. The CDR3 spans 13 residues. The ends were cut back, 6 bases at V and 0 bases at J, with 6 bases in the middle. Germline CDR1 reads MNHNY; CDR2 reads SVGAGI (reference sequence). Here the CDR3 reads CASRDYSNQPQHF. The DNA for the CDR3 is TGTGCCAGCAGGGACTATAGCAATCAGCCCCAGCATTTT.

This clone was seen a handful of times. The chain has TRBV7-9 and TRBJ2-5; 7 positions match TRBD1. This CDR3 contains 14 residues. The trim removed 6 bases at V and 4 bases at J, leaving 8 bases unmatched. The germline gives CDR1 SEHNR, CDR2 FQNEAQ (reference sequence). The CDR3 region is CASRTTGLGETQYF. In nucleotides, the CDR3 is TGTGCCAGCAGGACGACAGGGCTTGGAGAGACCCAGTACTTC.

There are a few counts of this clone. The chain links TRBV29-1 to TRBJ2-1; TRBD2 agrees at 11 bases. J gave up 4 bases and V 7 bases, and 9 bases lay outside the gene matches. The CDR3 has 15 residues. CDR1 is SQVTM and CDR2 is ANQGSEA in the germline V gene. CDR3 protein: CSAILAGGVYNEQFF. The CDR3 coding sequence is TGCAGCGCTATTTTAGCGGGAGGGGTATACAATGAGCAGTTCTTC.

The chain uses TRBV4-1 and TRBJ2-5, with 8 positions matching TRBD2. The CDR3 covers 17 residues. CDR1 is MGHRA and CDR2 is YSYEKL in the germline V gene. Trimming took 1 base from V and 0 from J; bases not matched to a gene: 7. CDR3 in DNA: TGCGCCAGCAGCCAAGCCCCCCTGACTAGCGACCAAGAGACCCAGTACTTC. Encoded protein: CASSQAPLTSDQETQYF.

V and J are TRBV5-1 and TRBJ1-2; a weak D match, TRBD1 (6 bases). CDR1 is SGHRS, CDR2 YFSETQ, per germline. V was pared by 0 bases and J by 6 bases, with 18 bases between. This CDR3 has 16 residues. CDR3 nucleotides: TGCGCCAGCAGCTTGGATTTGGCAGGGGATCGTGATGGCTACACCTTC. Translation: CASSLDLAGDRDGYTF.

The V and J genes are TRBV18 and TRBJ1-4; 8 nucleotides line up with TRBD1. Per the germline V gene, CDR1 is KGHSH and CDR2 is LQKENI. This CDR3 has 16 amino acids. V lost 2 bases to trimming and J lost 4 bases; unmatched junction nucleotides: 6. CDR3 in DNA: TGTGCCAGCTCACCAAGTCGACAGGGGAATAATGAAAAACTGTTTTTT. Encoded protein: CASSPSRQGNNEKLFF. Variable domain in full (rest from reference TRBV18 and TRBJ1-4): NAGVMQNPRHLVRRRGQEARLRCSPMKGHSHVYWYRQLPEEGLKFMVYLQKENIIDESGMPKERFSAEFPKEGPSILRIQQVVRGDSAAYFCASSPSRQGNNEKLFFGSGTQLSVL.

V usage is TRBV7-2 and J usage is TRBJ2-3, with D perhaps TRBD1 (5 bases). The V gene lost 1 base and the J gene lost 6 bases, with 14 bases spanning the gap. The CDR3 runs 15 residues. The V gene's germline CDR1 is SGHTA and CDR2 FQGNSA. The DNA for the CDR3 is TGTGCCAGCAGCTTAGTTCAACAGGTGGGGGATACGCAGTATTTT. It specifies CASSLVQQVGDTQYF.

This clone was counted a single time. CDR3 residues: CASSFVADQGSEAFF. In DNA form, the CDR3 reads TGTGCCAGCAGCTTCGTTGCGGACCAGGGCAGTGAAGCTTTCTTT. This rearrangement joins TRBV11-2 to TRBJ1-1; D might be TRBD1 (5 bases). CDR1 SGHAT and CDR2 FQNNGV come from the germline V gene. V lost 3 bases and J 7 bases, leaving 18 bases between the germline ends. The CDR3 consists of 15 residues.

The gene calls are TRBV6-2 or TRBV6-3 and TRBJ1-5; 8 nucleotides match TRBD1. J gave up 2 bases and V 5 bases, and 8 bases lay outside the gene matches. This CDR3 is 16 amino acids long. Per germline, CDR1 MNHEY and CDR2 SVGEGT. In nucleotides, the CDR3 is TGTGCCAGCAGTCACTTCAGGGGGCCCGGCAATCAGCCCCAGCATTTT. This translates into CASSHFRGPGNQPQHF.

The chain is built from TRBV7-9 and TRBJ2-1; 12 nucleotides line up with TRBD2. Losses at the gene ends were 1 base for V and 6 bases for J; bases not matched to a gene: 7. CDR3 length: 17 residues. Germline CDR1 reads SEHNR; CDR2 reads FQNEAQ (reference sequence). The CDR3 region has the DNA TGTGCCAGCAGCTTAGGACTAGCGGGAGATTACTTCAATGAGCAGTTCTTC. This sequence encodes CASSLGLAGDYFNEQFF.

The chain joins TRBV7-7 to TRBJ2-2; 12 bases line up with TRBD2. V dropped 5 bases and J dropped 6; count of bases not matched to a gene: 7. CDR1 and CDR2 from the germline V gene are SSHAT and FNYEAQ (reference sequence). The CDR3 has 16 amino acids. CDR3 sequence reads: CASSPRLAGEAGELFF. In DNA form, the CDR3 reads TGTGCCAGCAGCCCCCGACTAGCGGGAGAGGCCGGGGAGCTGTTTTTT.

The chain carries TRBV27 and TRBJ1-2, with 8 bases matching TRBD1. The ends lost 2 bases at V and 3 bases at J; junction bases unmatched: 8. In germline, CDR1 is MNHEY, CDR2 SMNVEV (reference sequence). This CDR3 is built from 16 residues. CDR3 sequence (DNA): TGTGCCAGCAGTTTAGGGTCAGGGGGCAACTACTATGGCTACACCTTC. Amino acids: CASSLGSGGNYYGYTF.

The chain links TRBV12-3 or TRBV12-4 to TRBJ1-2; TRBD1 matches at 7 bases. This CDR3 contains 12 residues. The V and J ends lost 5 bases and 6 bases, in that order; junction bases with no gene match: 3. The CDR3 spells CASSLTGDGYTF. The CDR3 DNA reads TGTGCCAGCAGTCTCACAGGGGATGGCTACACCTTC.

This sequence joins TRBV5-4 and TRBJ2-7, with unresolved D. Between the trimmed V and J ends, which lost 2 bases and 4 bases, there was a span of 16 bases. CDR3 length: 15 amino acids. The germline CDR1 and CDR2 sequences are SGHNT and YYREEE (reference sequence). The CDR3 loop reads CASSLSAAADYEQYF. For the CDR3, the DNA is TGTGCCAGCAGCTTATCCGCCGCGGCAGATTACGAGCAGTACTTC. The full variable domain, completed using reference TRBV5-4 and TRBJ2-7, is ETGVTQSPTHLIKTRGQQVTLRCSSQSGHNTVSWYQQALGQGPQFIFQYYREEENGRGNFPPRFSGLQFPNYSSELNVNALELDDSALYLCASSLSAAADYEQYFGPGTRLTVT.

Worth noting for this clone: Germline is not matched at one junction end, which may reflect a read error. The chain employs TRBV3-1 (or the pseudogene TRBV3-2) and TRBJ2-5; 8 positions match TRBD1. Germline lookup yields CDR1 LGHDT and CDR2 YNNKEL (reference sequence). There are 13 residues in the CDR3. DNA of the CDR3: TGTGCCAGCAGCCAAGTGAGGACAGGGTACCCTCACTTC. Translated: CASSQVRTGYPHF.

This chain joins TRBV6-1 and TRBJ2-5; 9 nucleotides match TRBD1. The CDR3 length is 16 residues. V dropped 3 bases and J dropped 5; count of bases not matched to a gene: 10. Germline CDR1 and CDR2: MNHNS and SASEGT. The CDR3 here is CASSDGMGQGKETQYF. The CDR3 DNA follows: TGTGCCAGCAGTGATGGGATGGGACAGGGAAAGGAGACCCAGTACTTC.

CDR3 amino acids: CASSLGSLGRGVGYTF. The CDR3 DNA reads as TGCGCCAGCAGCTTGGGGTCGTTGGGGCGCGGTGTTGGCTACACCTTC. This chain connects TRBV5-1 to TRBJ1-2; tentatively, D is TRBD1 (5 bases). The CDR3 has 16 amino acids. Germline V CDR1 and CDR2: SGHRS, YFSETQ. V lost 0 bases and J 7 bases, leaving 19 bases between the germline ends. The variable domain in full, with the rest retrieved from reference TRBV5-1 and TRBJ1-2, is KAGVTQTPRYLIKTRGQQVTLSCSPISGHRSVSWYQQTPGQGLQFLFEYFSETQRNKGNFPGRFSGRQFSNSRSEMNVSTLELGDSALYLCASSLGSLGRGVGYTFGSGTRLTVV.

This clone was picked up a small number of times. V usage is TRBV5-1 and J usage is TRBJ1-2, with 9 positions matching TRBD1. CDR1 and CDR2 (germline): SGHRS, YFSETQ. The V gene end was trimmed by 0 bases and the J gene end by 4 bases; junction bases not matched to a gene: 7. This CDR3 has 16 residues. This chain's CDR3 is CASSLGGQGFTYGYTF. CDR3 sequence (DNA): TGCGCCAGCAGCTTGGGGGGACAGGGCTTCACCTATGGCTACACCTTC.